This T cell receptor (beta chain) was sequenced in a study of cytomegalovirus exposure and HLA in healthy donors. Study findings and constraints: Judged likely to be a sequencing artifact was a cluster of highly shared sequence variants. The HLA-A and HLA-B alleles of most subjects were reportedly predicted accurately from TCR beta sequences. As a later analysis showed, a missense DCLRE1C variant was linked to trimming of TCR beta V- and J-genes.

Researchers ran the PCR with 60 Vbeta and 13 Jbeta primers. Measured with immunoSEQ multiplex PCR; TCRdb has only the in-frame clones, and not every one. The top ten hold 13% to 15% of the sample, which has some 90,000 clones, about 70% seen once. To note about this clone: Its specificity is unknown.

The germline V gene encodes CDR1 LNHDA and CDR2 SQIVND (reference sequence). Deletions cut 3 bases from V and 0 bases from J, with 5 bases between. CDR3 length: 13 amino acids. Sequencing was done on a sample of PBMCs. This receptor was taken from an older woman in good health and CMV-seropositive. The chain carries TRBV19 and TRBJ1-2; D remains ambiguous. The CDR3 DNA reads as TGTGCCAGTAGTATTAATTCTAACTATGGCTACACCTTC. It yields the protein CASSINSNYGYTF. Full variable domain (missing parts from reference TRBV19 and TRBJ1-2): DGGITQSPKYLFRKEGQNVTLSCEQNLNHDAMYWYRQDPGQGLRLIYYSQIVNDFQKGDIAEGYSVSREKKESFPLTVTSAQKNPTAFYLCASSINSNYGYTFGSGTRLTVV.